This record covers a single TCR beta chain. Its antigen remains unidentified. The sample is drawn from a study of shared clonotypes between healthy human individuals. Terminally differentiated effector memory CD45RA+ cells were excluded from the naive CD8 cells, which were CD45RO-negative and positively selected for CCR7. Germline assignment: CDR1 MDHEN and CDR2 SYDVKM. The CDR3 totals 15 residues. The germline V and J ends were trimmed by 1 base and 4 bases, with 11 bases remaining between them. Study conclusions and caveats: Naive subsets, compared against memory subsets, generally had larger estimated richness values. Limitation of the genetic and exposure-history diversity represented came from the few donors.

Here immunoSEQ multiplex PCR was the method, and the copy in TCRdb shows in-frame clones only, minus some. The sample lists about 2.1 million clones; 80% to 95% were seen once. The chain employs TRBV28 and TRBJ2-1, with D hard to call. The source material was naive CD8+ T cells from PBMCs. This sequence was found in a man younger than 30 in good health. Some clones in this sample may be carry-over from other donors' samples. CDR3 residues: CASSLSLTDYNEQFF. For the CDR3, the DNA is TGTGCCAGCAGTTTATCCCTAACAGATTACAATGAGCAGTTCTTC. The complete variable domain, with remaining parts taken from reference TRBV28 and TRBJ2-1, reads DVKVTQSSRYLVKRTGEKVFLECVQDMDHENMFWYRQDPGLGLRLIYFSYDVKMKEKGDIPEGYSVSREKKERFSLILESASTNQTSMYLCASSLSLTDYNEQFFGPGTRLTVL.